This T cell receptor beta chain was observed in a study of blood T cells in healthy people across ages. Looked up from germline, CDR1 is SGHVS and CDR2 is FQNEAQ. The CDR3 loop spans 14 amino acids. The germline V and J ends were trimmed by 1 base and 4 bases, with 8 bases remaining between them. With a J-beta primer mix and a sample-barcoded 5' primer, a second PCR ran about 7 to 12 cycles. A template-switch adaptor that had 12 random nucleotides put a tag on each cDNA molecule. No fewer than 2.5 million CDR3-containing paired-end reads came from each sample. TCRdb itself ran the 5' RACE reads through MiXCR, one entry per CDR3 protein. The sample contains roughly 1,500,000 distinct CDR3 sequences, roughly 45% of which appear only once. The study recruited healthy Caucasian donors from Russia who were aged about 6 to 100. Findings and limits, study-wide: Strong correlation was found linking TCR beta diversity to naive T cell percentage.

Only a few counts were recorded for this clonotype. What it binds is not known. The chain has TRBV7-8 and TRBJ1-5; no clear D. The clonotype originates from a young woman in good health. The sequencing sample was made of blood. The CDR3 DNA sequence: TGTGCCAGCAGCTTAGATGCAGGTAATCAGCCCCAGCATTTT. The encoded protein is CASSLDAGNQPQHF. The complete variable domain, with remaining parts taken from reference TRBV7-8 and TRBJ1-5, reads GAGVSQSPRYKVAKRGQDVALRCDPISGHVSLFWYQQALGQGPEFLTYFQNEAQLDKSGLPSDRFFAERPEGSVSTLKIQRTQQEDSAVYLCASSLDAGNQPQHFGDGTRLSIL.